A single sample is the source of the 32 T cell receptor beta chains below, sequenced in a study of cytomegalovirus exposure and HLA in healthy donors. Use of 60 Vbeta and 13 Jbeta primers characterized the PCR. Data came from immunoSEQ multiplex PCR; TCRdb stores just in-frame clones and leaves some out. The table records some 160,000 clones, approximately 78% of them present only once. Sequencing input: PBMCs. These receptors came from a middle-aged woman in good health and CMV-seronegative.

The rearrangement uses TRBV6-1 and TRBJ1-5; TRBD1 matches 7 bases. The junction had 5 bases not matched to a gene; V was cut back by 7 bases and J by 2 bases. The germline V gene encodes CDR1 MNHNS and CDR2 SASEGT. CDR3 length: 14 amino acids. The CDR3 region has the DNA TGTGCCAGCAAACAGGGGACGGGCAATCAGCCCCAGCATTTT. Protein: CASKQGTGNQPQHF.

The rearrangement uses TRBV6-5 and TRBJ1-5; 9 nucleotides align to TRBD1. J gave up 6 bases and V 5 bases, and 5 bases lay outside the gene matches. This CDR3 comprises 14 residues. Per the germline V gene, CDR1 is MNHEY and CDR2 is SVGAGI. In DNA form, the CDR3 reads TGTGCCAGCAGTAGGACAGGGGAACCTCAGCCCCAGCATTTT. Translating gives CASSRTGEPQPQHF.

V is TRBV5-4 and J is TRBJ1-5, with 9 bases that match TRBD1. Per the germline V gene, CDR1 is SGHNT and CDR2 is YYREEE (reference sequence). The CDR3 is 15 residues long. After removal of 2 bases from V and 4 bases from J, the junction contained 4 bases not matched to a gene. For the CDR3, the DNA is TGTGCCAGCAGCTTACACGGGACAGGGAATCAGCCCCAGCATTTT. Protein sequence: CASSLHGTGNQPQHF. Full variable domain (rest looked up from reference TRBV5-4 and TRBJ1-5): ETGVTQSPTHLIKTRGQQVTLRCSSQSGHNTVSWYQQALGQGPQFIFQYYREEENGRGNFPPRFSGLQFPNYSSELNVNALELDDSALYLCASSLHGTGNQPQHFGDGTRLSIL.

The genes are TRBV4-1 and TRBJ2-3; D perhaps matches TRBD2 (5 bases). Per germline, CDR1 MGHRA and CDR2 YSYEKL. The CDR3 covers 16 residues. V gave up 1 base and J gave up 0 bases, with 11 bases separating them. CDR3 amino acids: CASSQVGLSSTDTQYF. CDR3 coding DNA: TGCGCCAGCAGCCAAGTCGGACTTTCTAGCACAGATACGCAGTATTTT.

This chain joins TRBV6-5 and TRBJ1-6; D unclear. This CDR3 comprises 15 residues. V was shortened by 2 bases and J by 10 bases, with 15 bases between the two germline ends. Per the germline V gene, CDR1 is MNHEY and CDR2 is SVGAGI. Here the CDR3 reads CASSYADRRGSPLHF. The CDR3 DNA follows: TGTGCCAGCAGTTACGCCGACCGACGCGGGTCACCCCTCCACTTT.

This chain connects TRBV21-1 to TRBJ1-1. TRBV21-1 is annotated as a pseudogene. The CDR3 is 17 amino acids. CDR3 nucleotides: TGTGCCAGCAGCAAAGCCTGTTTGGGTCGGGAGAACACTGAAGCTTTCTTT. It codes for CASSKACLGRENTEAFF.

This clone has only one observation. J is TRBJ1-2 and V is TRBV27; TRBD1 matches 7 bases. The CDR3 loop spans 13 amino acids. Unmatched junction bases numbered 5, after V lost 4 bases and J lost 6 bases. Germline CDR1 and CDR2: MNHEY and SMNVEV (reference sequence). This CDR3 is CASSSRTGNGYTF. CDR3 bases: TGTGCCAGCAGTTCCCGGACAGGCAATGGCTACACCTTC.

The chain has TRBV7-2 and TRBJ2-3; 9 bases are a match to TRBD2. The germline CDR1 and CDR2 sequences are SGHTA and FQGNSA. The V gene end was trimmed by 4 bases and the J gene end by 4 bases; junction bases not matched to a gene: 9. This CDR3 is built from 16 residues. DNA for the CDR3: TGTGCCAGCAGCTCGCGAGGCGGGGGGGCCGCAGATACGCAGTATTTT. This translates into CASSSRGGGAADTQYF.

CDR3 in amino acids: CSVKEGGSTDTQYF. The CDR3 nucleotides read TGCAGCGTTAAGGAGGGTGGGAGCACAGATACGCAGTATTTT. The rearrangement uses TRBV29-1 and TRBJ2-3; a possible D gene is TRBD2 (6 bases). Trimming removed 5 bases at V and 0 bases at J, with 12 bases between. Germline V gene sequence: CDR1 SQVTM, CDR2 ANQGSEA. The CDR3 loop spans 14 amino acids.

The chain joins TRBV7-9 to TRBJ2-3; D may be TRBD2 (7 bases). Germline V lookup: CDR1 SEHNR, CDR2 FQNEAQ (reference sequence). V shed 1 base and J shed 9 bases, with 17 bases lying between them. The CDR3 has 15 amino acids. The CDR3 DNA reads as TGTGCCAGCAGCTTAGGGCTAGCGGTAGGGGGGACGCAGTATTTT. Encoded protein: CASSLGLAVGGTQYF.

The chain uses TRBV5-1 and TRBJ2-5, with D hard to call. In germline, CDR1 is SGHRS, CDR2 YFSETQ. V was clipped by 3 bases and J by 2 bases, with 5 bases between them. The CDR3 sequence is 12 residues long. As DNA, the CDR3 is TGCGCCAGCAGCTCCCAGCAAGAGACCCAGTACTTC. Amino acids: CASSSQQETQYF.

The chain links TRBV2 to TRBJ2-5, with 7 positions matching TRBD1. TRBJ2-7 matches the DNA end more closely, so the J call is doubtful. The CDR3 is 12 amino acids. The V gene's germline CDR1 is SNHLY and CDR2 FYNNEI. Here the CDR3 DNA reads TGTGCCAGCAGTTCACAGGGGAACGAGCAGTACTTC. It yields the protein CASSSQGNEQYF.

This clone appeared a single time. The V call is TRBV19, the J call TRBJ1-2; the match to TRBD1 covers 8 bases. With V trimmed by 6 bases and J by 14 bases, 11 bases remained unmatched. The CDR3 covers 12 residues. Germline values: CDR1 LNHDA, CDR2 SQIVND (reference sequence). The chain's CDR3 is CASREQGARLTF. The CDR3 coding sequence is TGTGCCAGTAGGGAGCAGGGGGCGAGGCTGACCTTC.

In this sample, this clone turned up a few times. The V and J genes are TRBV10-1 and TRBJ1-3; the D is unclear. The V end was cut by 2 bases, the J end by 4 bases, with 12 bases between. Germline V lookup: CDR1 WNHNN, CDR2 SYGVQD (reference sequence). The CDR3 runs to 15 residues. The CDR3 protein is CASSEHRGAGNTIYF. The DNA of the CDR3 is TGCGCCAGCAGTGAGCACCGGGGAGCAGGAAACACCATATATTTT.

For this clone: In the same sample, other DNA sequences code for this CDR3. This sequence joins TRBV6-5 and TRBJ1-1, with TRBD1 matching 9 bases. The CDR3 consists of 14 residues. Trimming at V came to 6 bases and at J to 1 base, leaving 3 bases not matched to a gene. Looked up from germline, CDR1 is MNHEY and CDR2 is SVGAGI. DNA of the CDR3: TGTGCCAGCAGCTTGGGACAGGGGAACACTGAAGCTTTCTTT. Amino acid sequence: CASSLGQGNTEAFF.

This clone was found a few times. The J gene is TRBJ1-1, the V gene TRBV5-6; 10 bases map to TRBD1. CDR3 length: 13 residues. The V and J ends lost 6 bases and 7 bases, in that order; junction bases with no gene match: 6. Germline CDR1 and CDR2: SGHDT and YYEEEE. The CDR3 loop reads CASKKTGGGEAFF. CDR3 bases: TGTGCCAGCAAGAAGACAGGGGGCGGTGAAGCTTTCTTT.

This chain joins TRBV5-1 and TRBJ2-5; D may be TRBD1 (5 bases). CDR3 length: 14 residues. Trimming stripped 0 bases from V and 2 bases from J, with 8 bases between. Germline CDR1 reads SGHRS; CDR2 reads YFSETQ. The DNA for the CDR3 is TGCGCCAGCAGCTTGGCGGCAGGGCAAGAGACCCAGTACTTC. It specifies CASSLAAGQETQYF.

This chain links TRBV4-1 with TRBJ1-1; D unclear. The germline V and J ends were trimmed by 6 bases and 4 bases, with 12 bases remaining between them. Germline CDR1 is MGHRA and CDR2 is YSYEKL. The CDR3 loop spans 13 amino acids. As DNA, the CDR3 is TGCGCCAGCAGTCCCCGGGGTAGCACTGAAGCTTTCTTT. Translated, it gives CASSPRGSTEAFF.

The V call is TRBV6-1, the J call TRBJ1-2; unclear D gene. This CDR3 is 12 amino acids long. V gave up 10 bases and J gave up 6 bases, with 15 bases separating them. Germline values: CDR1 MNHNS, CDR2 SASEGT. The CDR3 reads CATSFRVHGYTF. For the CDR3, the DNA is TGTGCCACCTCATTTCGGGTCCATGGCTACACCTTC.

CDR3 region: CASRGTGAVGELFF. In nucleotides, the CDR3 is TGTGCCAGCAGAGGGACAGGGGCGGTCGGGGAGCTGTTTTTT. V and J are TRBV2 and TRBJ2-2; 10 bases align to TRBD1. The V gene's germline CDR1 is SNHLY and CDR2 FYNNEI. Trimming removed 6 bases from V and 7 bases from J; junction bases left unmatched: 5. The CDR3 has 14 amino acids.

CDR3 nucleotide sequence: TGCGCCAGCAGCTTTAGTCGGGAATCCATTTCCTACGAGCAGTACTTC. Translating gives CASSFSRESISYEQYF. The V gene is TRBV5-1, the J gene TRBJ2-5, with a tentative D call TRBD2 (5 bases). TRBJ2-7 explains the end of the DNA better; the J call may be wrong. CDR3 length equals 16 residues. Germline V gene sequence: CDR1 SGHRS, CDR2 YFSETQ.

This chain connects TRBV5-4 to TRBJ2-5, with D perhaps matching TRBD2 (6 bases). CDR3 length: 16 amino acids. Trimming left V 4 bases short and J 5 bases short, with 21 bases between. Germline V CDR1 and CDR2: SGHNT, YYREEE (reference sequence). Here the CDR3 DNA reads TGTGCCAGCAGCCTGGGGACTTTCCAAAGTTGGGAGACCCAGTACTTC. This sequence encodes CASSLGTFQSWETQYF.

The chain joins TRBV5-4 to TRBJ1-2; no reliable D call. V lost 4 bases to trimming and J lost 2 bases, with 18 bases between them. This CDR3 comprises 16 residues. CDR1 and CDR2 from the germline V gene are SGHNT and YYREEE (reference sequence). The DNA for the CDR3 is TGTGCCAGCAGCGGAGGACCCCACCCCTCGAACTATGGCTACACCTTC. It yields the protein CASSGGPHPSNYGYTF.

The chain joins TRBV19 to TRBJ1-2, with TRBD1 identical over 10 bases. This CDR3 contains 14 residues. J gave up 8 bases and V 9 bases, and 12 bases lay outside the gene matches. The germline gives CDR1 LNHDA, CDR2 SQIVND (reference sequence). The CDR3 DNA sequence: TGTGCCAGCACCACCGGGACAGGGGTGTGGGGCTACACCTTC. Protein: CASTTGTGVWGYTF.

This rearrangement joins TRBV6-5 to TRBJ2-3; 7 bases map to TRBD1. Germline CDR1 is MNHEY and CDR2 is SVGAGI. CDR3 size: 15 residues. J lost 1 base, V lost 5 bases, and 6 bases had no gene match. The CDR3 DNA reads as TGTGCCAGCAGTACACAGGGGATTGGCACAGATACGCAGTATTTT. Translating gives CASSTQGIGTDTQYF.

The table lists this clone with a few counts. The J gene is TRBJ2-5, the V gene TRBV19; 12 nucleotides align to TRBD2. Losses at the gene ends were 5 bases for V and 4 bases for J; bases not matched to a gene: 17. CDR1 and CDR2 from the germline V gene are LNHDA and SQIVND (reference sequence). CDR3 size: 19 residues. This chain's CDR3 is CASSLTQLAGGPRRETQYF. CDR3 nucleotide sequence: TGTGCCAGTAGTCTTACCCAACTAGCGGGGGGCCCCCGGCGAGAGACCCAGTACTTC.

J is TRBJ1-1 and V is TRBV12-5, with D uncertain. CDR1 is LGHNT and CDR2 is FRNRAP in the germline V gene. The CDR3 consists of 13 residues. V lost 3 bases and J 4 bases, leaving 9 bases between the germline ends. The DNA for the CDR3 is TGTGCTAGTGGTTTAGAGGTTGGCACTGAAGCTTTCTTT. It translates to CASGLEVGTEAFF.

This clone was found a few times. V and J are TRBV10-3 and TRBJ1-1; the D gene is possibly TRBD1 (6 bases). Trimming left V 3 bases short and J 5 bases short, with 10 bases between. Germline CDR1 ENHRY, CDR2 SYGVKD. The length of the CDR3 is 13 residues. The CDR3 nucleotides read TGTGCCATCAGTGATAGGGGGTGGACTGAAGCTTTCTTT. Protein product: CAISDRGWTEAFF.

The chain combines TRBV28 with TRBJ2-7; perhaps TRBD2 as D (6 bases). V was clipped by 2 bases and J by 0 bases, with 11 bases between them. The germline V gene has CDR1 MDHEN and CDR2 SYDVKM. The CDR3 contains 15 residues. The CDR3 DNA sequence: TGTGCCAGCAGTTTAGGAGGGGAGGACTCCTACGAGCAGTACTTC. Protein: CASSLGGEDSYEQYF.

The chain has TRBV4-1 and TRBJ2-6, with 10 bases that match TRBD1. With 3 bases clipped from V and 4 bases from J, the junction kept 12 bases outside the gene matches. Germline V gene sequence: CDR1 MGHRA, CDR2 YSYEKL. The CDR3 spans 19 residues. In nucleotides, the CDR3 is TGCGCCAGCAGCCATATCACCGGGACAGGGGTAACCGGGGCCAACGTCCTGACTTTC. This gives the protein CASSHITGTGVTGANVLTF.

The sample holds a few counts of this clone. The gene calls are TRBV4-1 and TRBJ1-1, with a tentative D call TRBD1 (5 bases). V was trimmed by 2 bases and J by 4 bases, leaving 14 bases between them. CDR3 length equals 15 residues. Germline CDR1 and CDR2: MGHRA and YSYEKL. CDR3 amino acids: CASSQPARGVTEAFF. CDR3 DNA sequence: TGCGCCAGCAGCCAACCCGCCCGGGGGGTCACTGAAGCTTTCTTT.

The V gene is TRBV4-1, the J gene TRBJ2-3; 7 positions agree with TRBD2. Germline CDR1 and CDR2: MGHRA and YSYEKL. The CDR3 sequence is 17 residues long. Unmatched junction bases numbered 11, after V lost 1 base and J lost 4 bases. CDR3 sequence: CASSQAARGSGADTQYF. The DNA of the CDR3 is TGCGCCAGCAGCCAAGCGGCGCGGGGGAGCGGGGCAGATACGCAGTATTTT.